Sequencing of this TCR beta chain was carried out in a study of beta chain features in type 1 diabetes. Study findings and constraints: Patients showed naive, central memory and Treg TCRB repertoires that appeared more similar than those of healthy donors. Junctions at VDJ sites from type 1 diabetes patients had fewer insertions and more deletions. A definitive answer on HLA type influencing TCRB rearrangement was not reached here.

As for this clone: Its antigen is as yet unknown. Just one base apart from a much larger clone, this may be a read error.

Of the isolated RNA, all was reverse transcribed, and so the sequenced material was expressed TCRB transcripts. Sequencing of naive, central memory and regulatory T cell samples gave an average of around 3.8 million reads. Assay: immunoSEQ multiplex PCR; the TCRdb copy retains only in-frame clones and omits some. The sample shows around 500,000 clones, about an eighth of them seen only once. V gave up 4 bases and J gave up 6 bases; unmatched junction bases: 4. The CDR3 covers 13 residues. Germline loops: CDR1 SGHRS, CDR2 YFSETQ. This chain connects TRBV5-1 to TRBJ2-1; TRBD2 aligns across 7 bases. Sequencing was carried out using naive CD4+ T cells from blood. The source of this sequence is a young woman in good health. DNA of the CDR3: TGCGCCAGCAGCCGAGGGACTACCAATGAGCAGTTCTTC. Amino acids: CASSRGTTNEQFF.